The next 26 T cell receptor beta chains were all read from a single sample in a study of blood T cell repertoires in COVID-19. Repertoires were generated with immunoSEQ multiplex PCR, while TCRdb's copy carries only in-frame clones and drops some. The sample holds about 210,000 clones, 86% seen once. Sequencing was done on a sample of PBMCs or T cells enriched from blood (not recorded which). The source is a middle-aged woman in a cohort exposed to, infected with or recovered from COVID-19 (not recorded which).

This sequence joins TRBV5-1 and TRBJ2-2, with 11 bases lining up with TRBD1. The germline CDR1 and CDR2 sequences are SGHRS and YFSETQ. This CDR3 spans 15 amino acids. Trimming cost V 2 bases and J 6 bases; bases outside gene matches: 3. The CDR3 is CASSLGTGGAGELFF. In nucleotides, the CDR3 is TGCGCCAGCAGCTTAGGGACAGGGGGTGCCGGGGAGCTGTTTTTT.

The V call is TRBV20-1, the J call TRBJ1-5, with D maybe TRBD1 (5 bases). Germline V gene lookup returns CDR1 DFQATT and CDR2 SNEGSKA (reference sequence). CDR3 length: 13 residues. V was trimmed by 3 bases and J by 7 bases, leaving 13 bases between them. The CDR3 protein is CSASFQGGQPQHF. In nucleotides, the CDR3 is TGCAGTGCTAGTTTTCAGGGTGGACAGCCCCAGCATTTT.

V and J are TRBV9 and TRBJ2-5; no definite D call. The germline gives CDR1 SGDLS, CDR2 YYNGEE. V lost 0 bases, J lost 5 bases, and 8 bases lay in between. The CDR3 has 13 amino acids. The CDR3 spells CASSVGPRETQYF. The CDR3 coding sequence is TGTGCCAGCAGCGTAGGTCCCCGTGAGACCCAGTACTTC.

CDR3 protein: CASSHVRANVLTF. The CDR3 DNA reads as TGCGCCAGCAGCCACGTAAGGGCCAACGTCCTGACTTTC. The chain uses TRBV4-1 and TRBJ2-6; no firm D call. The V end lost 3 bases, the J end lost 5 bases, and 5 bases lay between the germline ends. Germline lookup yields CDR1 MGHRA and CDR2 YSYEKL. CDR3 length: 13 amino acids.

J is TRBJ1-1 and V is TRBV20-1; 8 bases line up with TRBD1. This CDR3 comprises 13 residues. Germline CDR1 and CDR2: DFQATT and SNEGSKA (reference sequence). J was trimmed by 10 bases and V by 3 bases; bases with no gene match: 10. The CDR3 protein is CSASATGVVVAFF. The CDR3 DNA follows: TGCAGTGCTAGTGCGACAGGGGTAGTGGTAGCTTTCTTT.

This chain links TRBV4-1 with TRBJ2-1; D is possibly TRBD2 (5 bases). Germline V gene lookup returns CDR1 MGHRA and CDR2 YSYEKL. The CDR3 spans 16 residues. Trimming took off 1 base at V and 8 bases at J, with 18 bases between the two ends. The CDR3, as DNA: TGCGCCAGCAGCCAAGTGGTTAGCGAGAGAGGGCATGAGCAGTTCTTC. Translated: CASSQVVSERGHEQFF.

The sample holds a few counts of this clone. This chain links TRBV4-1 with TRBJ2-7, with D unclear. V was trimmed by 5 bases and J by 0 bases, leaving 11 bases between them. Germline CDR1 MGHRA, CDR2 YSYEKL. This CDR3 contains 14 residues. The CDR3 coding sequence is TGCGCCAGCAGCTCACCGGTCAACTCCTACGAGCAGTACTTC. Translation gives CASSSPVNSYEQYF.

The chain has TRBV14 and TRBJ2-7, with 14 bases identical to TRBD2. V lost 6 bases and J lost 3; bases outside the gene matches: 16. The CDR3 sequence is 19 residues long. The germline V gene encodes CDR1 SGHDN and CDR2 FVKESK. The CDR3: CASRGILGTSGSEVYEQYF. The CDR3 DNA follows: TGTGCCAGCAGAGGGATCCTTGGGACTAGCGGGAGTGAGGTCTACGAGCAGTACTTC.

The CDR3 loop reads CASSLTGTFGSTEAFF. CDR3 bases: TGTGCCAGCAGTTTAACCGGGACTTTTGGTTCTACTGAAGCTTTCTTT. V is TRBV27 and J is TRBJ1-1, with a tentative D call TRBD1 (5 bases). Deletions cut 2 bases from V and 5 bases from J, with 18 bases between. The CDR3 has 16 residues. From germline, CDR1 is MNHEY and CDR2 SMNVEV (reference sequence).

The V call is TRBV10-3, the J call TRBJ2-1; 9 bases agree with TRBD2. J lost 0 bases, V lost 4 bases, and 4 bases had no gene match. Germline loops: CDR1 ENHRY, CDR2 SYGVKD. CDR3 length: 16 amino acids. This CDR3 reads CAISVLSGSSYNEQFF. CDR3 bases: TGTGCCATCAGTGTGCTTAGCGGGAGCTCCTACAATGAGCAGTTCTTC.

CDR3 in DNA: TGTGCCAGCCCCTCTGTGGTCCCAGAAACCAATGAGCAGTTCTTC. It codes for CASPSVVPETNEQFF. The V call is TRBV2, the J call TRBJ2-1; D not resolved. Per the germline V gene, CDR1 is SNHLY and CDR2 is FYNNEI. The CDR3 runs 15 residues. V was cut by 8 bases and J by 6 bases, with 20 bases left in between.

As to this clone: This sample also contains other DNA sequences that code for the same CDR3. Written as DNA, the CDR3 is TGTGCCAGCAGTTTGGGCCAGAGTAATCAGCCCCAGCATTTT. Translation gives CASSLGQSNQPQHF. The chain links TRBV28 to TRBJ1-5; no reliable D call. The germline CDR1 and CDR2 sequences are MDHEN and SYDVKM. The CDR3 extends over 14 amino acids. V was trimmed by 3 bases and J by 4 bases, leaving 10 bases between them.

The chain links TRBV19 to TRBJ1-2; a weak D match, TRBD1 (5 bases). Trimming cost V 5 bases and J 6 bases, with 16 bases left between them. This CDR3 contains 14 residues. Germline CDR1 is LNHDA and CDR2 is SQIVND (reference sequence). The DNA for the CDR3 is TGTGCCAGTAGTTTCCAGGGAACGAGAAATGGCTACACCTTC. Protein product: CASSFQGTRNGYTF.

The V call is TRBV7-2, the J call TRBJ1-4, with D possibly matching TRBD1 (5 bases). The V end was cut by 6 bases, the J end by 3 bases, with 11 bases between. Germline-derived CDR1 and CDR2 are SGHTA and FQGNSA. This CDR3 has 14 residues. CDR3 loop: CASSPGRANEKLFF. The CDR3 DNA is TGTGCCAGCAGTCCAGGGAGGGCTAATGAAAAACTGTTTTTT. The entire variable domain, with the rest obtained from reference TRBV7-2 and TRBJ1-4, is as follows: GAGVSQSPSNKVTEKGKDVELRCDPISGHTALYWYRQSLGQGLEFLIYFQGNSAPDKSGLPSDRFSAERTGGSVSTLTIQRTQQEDSAVYLCASSPGRANEKLFFGSGTQLSVL.

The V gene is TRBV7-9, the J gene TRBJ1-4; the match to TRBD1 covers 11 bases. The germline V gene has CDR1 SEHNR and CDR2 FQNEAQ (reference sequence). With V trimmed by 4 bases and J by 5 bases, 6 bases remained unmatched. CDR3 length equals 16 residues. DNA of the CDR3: TGTGCCAGCAGCTCCGGGACAGGGGGTAGGAATGAAAAACTGTTTTTT. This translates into CASSSGTGGRNEKLFF.

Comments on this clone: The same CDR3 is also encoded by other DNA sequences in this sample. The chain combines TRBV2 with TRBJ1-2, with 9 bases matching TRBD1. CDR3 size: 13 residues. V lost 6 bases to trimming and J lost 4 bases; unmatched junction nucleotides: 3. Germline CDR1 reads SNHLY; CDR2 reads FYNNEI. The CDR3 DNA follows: TGTGCCAGCAGCGAGGACAGGGGCTATGGCTACACCTTC. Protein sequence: CASSEDRGYGYTF.

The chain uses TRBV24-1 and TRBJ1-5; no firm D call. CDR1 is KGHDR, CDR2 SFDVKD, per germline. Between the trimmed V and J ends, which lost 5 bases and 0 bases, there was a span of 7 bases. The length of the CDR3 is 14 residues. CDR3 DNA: TGTGCCACCAGTGCCCCTGTTAGCAATCAGCCCCAGCATTTT. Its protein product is CATSAPVSNQPQHF.

The CDR3 nucleotides are TGTGCCTGGAGTGTCAGGAGGCGGGATTACACCGGGGAGCTGTTTTTT. Translating gives CAWSVRRRDYTGELFF. J is TRBJ2-2 and V is TRBV30; weak D call: TRBD2 (6 bases). V lost 0 bases, J lost 3 bases, and 14 bases lay in between. Germline V gene data show CDR1 as GTSNPN and CDR2 as SVGIG (reference sequence). The CDR3 consists of 16 residues.

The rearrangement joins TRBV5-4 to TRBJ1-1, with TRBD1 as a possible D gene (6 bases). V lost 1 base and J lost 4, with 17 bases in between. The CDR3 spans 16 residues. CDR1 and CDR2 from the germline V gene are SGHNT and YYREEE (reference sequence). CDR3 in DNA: TGTGCCAGCAGCTTGTACAGACAAGGGGGGGGCACTGAAGCTTTCTTT. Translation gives CASSLYRQGGGTEAFF.

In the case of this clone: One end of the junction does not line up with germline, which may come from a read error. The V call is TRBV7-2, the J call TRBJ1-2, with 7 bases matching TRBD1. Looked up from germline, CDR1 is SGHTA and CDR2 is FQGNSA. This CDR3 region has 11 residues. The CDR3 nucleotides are TGTGCCTGCAGGGGGGCCTATGGCTACACCTTC. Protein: CACRGAYGYTF.

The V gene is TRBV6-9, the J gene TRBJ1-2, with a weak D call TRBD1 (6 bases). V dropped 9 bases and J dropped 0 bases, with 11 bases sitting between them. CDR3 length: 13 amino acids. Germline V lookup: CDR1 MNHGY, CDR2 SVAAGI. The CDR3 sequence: CARGTRSNYGYTF. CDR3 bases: TGTGCCAGAGGGACAAGATCTAACTATGGCTACACCTTC.

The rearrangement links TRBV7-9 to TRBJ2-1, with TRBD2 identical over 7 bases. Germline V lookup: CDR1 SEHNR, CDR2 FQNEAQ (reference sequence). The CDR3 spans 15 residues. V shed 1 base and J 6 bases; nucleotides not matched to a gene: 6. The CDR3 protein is CASSLVGGVSNEQFF. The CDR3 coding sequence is TGTGCCAGCAGCTTAGTGGGGGGGGTCAGCAATGAGCAGTTCTTC.

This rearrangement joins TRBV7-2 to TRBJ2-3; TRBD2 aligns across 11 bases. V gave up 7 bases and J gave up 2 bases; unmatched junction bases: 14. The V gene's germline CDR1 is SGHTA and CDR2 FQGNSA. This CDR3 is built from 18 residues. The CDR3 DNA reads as TGTGCCAGCACTCTTGGGGGGCTAGCGGGAGGTGTCACAGATACGCAGTATTTT. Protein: CASTLGGLAGGVTDTQYF.

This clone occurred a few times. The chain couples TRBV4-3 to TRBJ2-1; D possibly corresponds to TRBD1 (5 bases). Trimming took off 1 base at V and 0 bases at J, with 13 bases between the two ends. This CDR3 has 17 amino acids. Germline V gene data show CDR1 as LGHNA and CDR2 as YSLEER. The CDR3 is CASSQAYRGYSYNEQFF. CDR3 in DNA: TGCGCCAGCAGCCAAGCGTATAGGGGTTACTCCTACAATGAGCAGTTCTTC.

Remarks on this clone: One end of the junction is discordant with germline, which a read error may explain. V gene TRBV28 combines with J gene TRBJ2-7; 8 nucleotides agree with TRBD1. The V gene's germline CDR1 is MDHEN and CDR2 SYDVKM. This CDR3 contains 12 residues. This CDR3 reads CASSFPATGADF. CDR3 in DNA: TGTGCCAGCAGTTTCCCCGCGACAGGGGCTGACTTC.

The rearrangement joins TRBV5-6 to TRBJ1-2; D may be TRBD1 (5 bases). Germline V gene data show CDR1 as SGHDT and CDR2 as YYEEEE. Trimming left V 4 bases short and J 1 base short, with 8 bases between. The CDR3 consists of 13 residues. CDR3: CASSTGGNYGYTF. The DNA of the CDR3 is TGTGCCAGCAGCACCGGGGGTAACTATGGCTACACCTTC.